Listed here are 19 T cell receptor beta chains from one sample, sequenced in a study of response to subunit inactivated influenza vaccine. Each CDR3 protein gets one entry after TCRdb re-called the RT-PCR reads with MiXCR. In the table there are about 830,000 distinct CDR3 sequences, under 20% of which are singletons. The sample in question was PBMCs from blood, obtained around 5 days after vaccination. The source is a man in his fifties who received an inactivated influenza vaccine.

This clonotype appeared a few times. The chain carries TRBV7-2 and TRBJ2-7, with TRBD1 matching 9 bases. The V gene's germline CDR1 is SGHTA and CDR2 FQGNSA. This CDR3 has 15 residues. The junction had 8 bases not matched to a gene; V was cut back by 5 bases and J by 3 bases. CDR3 coding DNA: TGTGCCAGCAGCCAGGACAGGGGCCCCTTCTACGAGCAGTACTTC. Its protein product is CASSQDRGPFYEQYF.

The table lists this clonotype with a few counts. DNA of the CDR3: TGTGCCAGCAGTTTGAATACAGTCAATCAGCCCCAGCATTTT. Its translation is CASSLNTVNQPQHF. The V call is TRBV28, the J call TRBJ1-5; D remains ambiguous. V was cut by 3 bases and J by 3 bases, with 9 bases left in between. CDR1 is MDHEN and CDR2 is SYDVKM in the germline V gene. The CDR3 consists of 14 residues.

CDR3 sequence (DNA): TGTGCCAGCAGGCGGACTAGCGGGCAGGATACGCAGTATTTT. Its translation is CASRRTSGQDTQYF. V and J are TRBV12-3 or TRBV12-4 and TRBJ2-3; 11 bases map to TRBD2. There are 14 residues in the CDR3. V lost 6 bases and J lost 6; bases outside the gene matches: 5.

This clonotype was seen a few times. The chain links TRBV12-3 or TRBV12-4 to TRBJ1-5; 8 bases match TRBD1. The CDR3 extends over 17 amino acids. V was pared by 0 bases and J by 3 bases, with 7 bases of the junction left unmatched. Written as DNA, the CDR3 is TGTGCCAGCAGTTTAGCTGGGGGGACAGGCCTCAATCAGCCCCAGCATTTT. Translating it yields CASSLAGGTGLNQPQHF.

This chain uses TRBV20-1 with TRBJ2-3; no reliable D call. This CDR3 has 12 amino acids. V gave up 6 bases and J gave up 6 bases, with 13 bases separating them. CDR1 is DFQATT and CDR2 is SNEGSKA in the germline V gene (reference sequence). The CDR3: CSAPPLGDTQYF. Written as DNA, the CDR3 is TGCAGTGCCCCACCCCTTGGTGATACGCAGTATTTT.

This clonotype has a handful of counts. The genes are TRBV28 and TRBJ2-7; perhaps TRBD1 as D (5 bases). Per germline, CDR1 MDHEN and CDR2 SYDVKM. V lost 7 bases and J lost 1, with 20 bases in between. The CDR3 runs 16 residues. CDR3 nucleotide sequence: TGTGCCAGCACGGATTACAGGAACATTTCTTCCTACGAGCAGTACTTC. Its translation: CASTDYRNISSYEQYF. Combining the CDR3 with reference TRBV28 and TRBJ2-7 gives the whole variable domain DVKVTQSSRYLVKRTGEKVFLECVQDMDHENMFWYRQDPGLGLRLIYFSYDVKMKEKGDIPEGYSVSREKKERFSLILESASTNQTSMYLCASTDYRNISSYEQYFGPGTRLTVT.

The chain couples TRBV11-2 to TRBJ2-7; D is perhaps TRBD1 (6 bases). The CDR3 has 14 residues. CDR1 and CDR2 from the germline V gene are SGHAT and FQNNGV. The V end lost 5 bases, the J end lost 2 bases, and 13 bases lay between the germline ends. This chain's CDR3 is CASSTTGGTYEQYF. For the CDR3, the DNA is TGTGCCAGCAGCACGACAGGTGGGACCTACGAGCAGTACTTC.

The chain links TRBV20-1 to TRBJ2-1; TRBD2 aligns across 8 bases. The V gene's germline CDR1 is DFQATT and CDR2 SNEGSKA (reference sequence). V gave up 6 bases and J gave up 4 bases; unmatched junction bases: 17. This CDR3 is 17 amino acids long. The CDR3 region is CSADGLNGGEGYNEQFF. DNA for the CDR3: TGCAGTGCCGATGGACTTAACGGGGGGGAAGGGTACAATGAGCAGTTCTTC.

This clonotype was found a few times. The rearrangement links TRBV15 to TRBJ2-5; D is ambiguous. Trimming removed 0 bases from V and 3 bases from J, with 5 bases in between. Germline assignment: CDR1 LNHNV and CDR2 YYDKDF (reference sequence). The CDR3 contains 13 residues. The CDR3 loop is CATSREGKETQYF. CDR3 sequence (DNA): TGTGCCACCAGCAGAGAGGGGAAAGAGACCCAGTACTTC.

V is TRBV20-1 and J is TRBJ2-4; 11 bases match TRBD2. Germline V gene sequence: CDR1 DFQATT, CDR2 SNEGSKA (reference sequence). V trimming: 6 bases; J trimming: 5 bases; junction bases outside the gene matches: 6. The CDR3 has 14 amino acids. The chain's CDR3 is CSATRLAGQNIQYF. CDR3 nucleotides: TGCAGTGCCACGCGACTAGCGGGACAAAACATTCAGTACTTC.

The sample holds one count of this clonotype. This chain links TRBV5-5 with TRBJ1-4, with TRBD1 as a possible D gene (6 bases). The germline V gene encodes CDR1 SGHKS and CDR2 YYEKEE (reference sequence). The CDR3 totals 15 residues. V lost 6 bases and J 2 bases, leaving 14 bases between the germline ends. CDR3 in DNA: TGTGCCAGCAACCCTTTCAGGGGCACTAATGAAAAACTGTTTTTT. Residues: CASNPFRGTNEKLFF.

This clonotype was seen a handful of times. The V and J genes are TRBV7-2 and TRBJ2-1; D is unclear. Germline V gene lookup returns CDR1 SGHTA and CDR2 FQGNSA. This CDR3 contains 15 residues. Trimming shortened V by 5 bases and J by 0 bases, and 11 bases separated the two germline ends. The CDR3: CASSLSADSYNEQFF. In DNA form, the CDR3 reads TGTGCCAGCAGCCTCAGCGCTGACTCCTACAATGAGCAGTTCTTC.

The chain uses TRBV5-1 and TRBJ2-1; D is perhaps TRBD1 (5 bases). CDR3 length: 14 amino acids. V was clipped by 4 bases and J by 9 bases, with 17 bases between them. CDR1 is SGHRS and CDR2 is YFSETQ in the germline V gene. The CDR3 DNA reads TGCGCCAGCAGCCTCCGACCCGACAGTGGTGAGCAGTTCTTC. Its translation: CASSLRPDSGEQFF.

The chain joins TRBV7-2 to TRBJ2-3, with 7 bases lining up with TRBD2. This CDR3 is 16 amino acids long. Trimming took 3 bases from V and 2 from J; bases not matched to a gene: 8. Germline values: CDR1 SGHTA, CDR2 FQGNSA. In DNA, the CDR3 is TGTGCCAGCAGCTTGGGGGAGGGGTTTTTCACAGATACGCAGTATTTT. Translating it yields CASSLGEGFFTDTQYF. Variable domain in full (rest from reference TRBV7-2 and TRBJ2-3): GAGVSQSPSNKVTEKGKDVELRCDPISGHTALYWYRQSLGQGLEFLIYFQGNSAPDKSGLPSDRFSAERTGGSVSTLTIQRTQQEDSAVYLCASSLGEGFFTDTQYFGPGTRLTVL.

The chain combines TRBV6-5 with TRBJ2-3; D might be TRBD2 (7 bases). The CDR3 spans 15 residues. The germline V and J ends were trimmed by 2 bases and 2 bases, with 11 bases remaining between them. CDR1 and CDR2 from the germline V gene are MNHEY and SVGAGI. In nucleotides, the CDR3 is TGTGCCAGCAGTTACAGGGGGGGGCCCACAGATACGCAGTATTTT. Residues: CASSYRGGPTDTQYF.

The DNA of the CDR3 is TGTGCCAGCAGCCGAGCGGGGTACGAGACCCAGTACTTC. This encodes CASSRAGYETQYF. The rearrangement uses TRBV7-8 and TRBJ2-5, with 7 bases identical to TRBD2. Germline V lookup: CDR1 SGHVS, CDR2 FQNEAQ. This CDR3 region has 13 residues. The ends lost 5 bases at V and 5 bases at J; junction bases unmatched: 5.

The chain carries TRBV7-8 and TRBJ2-1; 7 bases line up with TRBD2. The CDR3 runs to 15 residues. CDR1 is SGHVS, CDR2 FQNEAQ, per germline. Germline trimming cut 1 base from V and 5 bases from J; bases unmatched to any gene: 5. The CDR3 region has the DNA TGTGCCAGCAGCTTAGGTCGGACTAGAAACAATGAGCAGTTCTTC. It codes for CASSLGRTRNNEQFF.

The J gene is TRBJ2-6, the V gene TRBV20-1, with D possibly matching TRBD1 (6 bases). CDR3 length: 16 amino acids. Deletions cut 2 bases from V and 0 bases from J, with 11 bases between. CDR1 and CDR2 (germline): DFQATT, SNEGSKA (reference sequence). CDR3 DNA sequence: TGCAGTGCTAGACGGACAGAGCTCTCTGGGGCCAACGTCCTGACTTTC. This translates into CSARRTELSGANVLTF.

The chain joins TRBV12-3 or TRBV12-4 to TRBJ2-1, with TRBD2 matching over 9 bases. V trimming: 4 bases; J trimming: 0 bases; junction bases outside the gene matches: 16. The CDR3 contains 20 residues. The CDR3 region is CASSWDYGRGGRSSYNEQFF. The CDR3 DNA reads TGTGCCAGCAGTTGGGATTATGGGCGGGGGGGCCGGAGCTCCTACAATGAGCAGTTCTTC.